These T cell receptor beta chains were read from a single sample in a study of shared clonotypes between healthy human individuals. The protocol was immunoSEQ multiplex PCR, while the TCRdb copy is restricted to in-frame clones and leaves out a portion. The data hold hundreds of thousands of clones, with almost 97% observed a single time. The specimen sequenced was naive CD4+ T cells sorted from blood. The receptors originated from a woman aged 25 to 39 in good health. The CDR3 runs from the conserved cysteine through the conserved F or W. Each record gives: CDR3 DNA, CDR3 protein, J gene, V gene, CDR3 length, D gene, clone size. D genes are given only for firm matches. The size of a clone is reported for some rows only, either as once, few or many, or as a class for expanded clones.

CDR3nt: TGTGCCAGCAGTCCTGCTCCGGGCAGGAAGGGCACCGGGGAGCTGTTTTTT
CDR3aa: CASSPAPGRKGTGELFF
j_gene: TRBJ2-2
v_gene: TRBV28
len: 17
d_gene: NA
abundance: NA

CDR3nt: TGCGCCAGCAGCTTGTTGGGAGAAAGAGGGGAGACCCAGTACTTC
CDR3aa: CASSLLGERGETQYF
j_gene: TRBJ2-5
v_gene: TRBV5-1
len: 15
d_gene: NA
abundance: NA

CDR3nt: TGTGCCAGCGGCCCGAGGGGGACAGGCTACAATGAGCAGTTCTTC
CDR3aa: CASGPRGTGYNEQFF
j_gene: TRBJ2-1
v_gene: TRBV6-5
len: 15
d_gene: TRBD1
abundance: NA

CDR3nt: TGTGCCAGCTCACCACCCGGGACCCGGATTCAAGAGCAGTACTTC
CDR3aa: CASSPPGTRIQEQYF
j_gene: TRBJ2-7
v_gene: TRBV18
len: 15
d_gene: NA
abundance: NA

CDR3nt: TGTGCCATCAGTGAGCGAATGAACACTGAAGCTTTCTTT
CDR3aa: CAISERMNTEAFF
j_gene: TRBJ1-1
v_gene: TRBV10-3
len: 13
d_gene: NA
abundance: once

CDR3nt: TGTGCCAGCAGTTTATCCTGGACTGAAGCTTTCTTT
CDR3aa: CASSLSWTEAFF
j_gene: TRBJ1-1
v_gene: TRBV28
len: 12
d_gene: NA
abundance: NA

CDR3nt: TGTGCCAGCAGTATTGACAGGATCTACGAGCAGTACTTC
CDR3aa: CASSIDRIYEQYF
j_gene: TRBJ2-7
v_gene: TRBV28
len: 13
d_gene: NA
abundance: NA

CDR3nt: TGCGCCAGCAGCTTGGGACCGCAGCCGGGTAGCACAGATACGCAGTATTTT
CDR3aa: CASSLGPQPGSTDTQYF
j_gene: TRBJ2-3
v_gene: TRBV5-1
len: 17
d_gene: NA
abundance: once

CDR3nt: TGTGCCAGCAGCTTTCGTGGAAACACCATATATTTT
CDR3aa: CASSFRGNTIYF
j_gene: TRBJ1-3
v_gene: TRBV13
len: 12
d_gene: NA
abundance: NA

CDR3nt: TGTGCCAGCAGTTATTGGACTAGCGGATACGAGCAGTACTTC
CDR3aa: CASSYWTSGYEQYF
j_gene: TRBJ2-7
v_gene: TRBV6-5
len: 14
d_gene: TRBD2
abundance: NA